The source of this T cell receptor (beta chain) is a study of blood T cell repertoires in COVID-19. TCRdb's table, derived via immunoSEQ multiplex PCR, lists solely in-frame clones and lacks some. The repertoire holds about 140,000 clones, with roughly 80% as singletons. This TCR was recovered from an older man who had recovered from COVID-19. Sequencing was done on a sample of peripheral blood.

CDR3 amino acids: CARKSGGAGIGELFF. The CDR3 DNA follows: TGTGCCAGAAAATCGGGGGGGGCTGGTATCGGGGAGCTGTTTTTT. The V and J genes are TRBV27 and TRBJ2-2; 8 positions match TRBD2. The CDR3 spans 15 residues. The trim removed 9 bases at V and 7 bases at J, leaving 13 bases unmatched. Germline values: CDR1 MNHEY, CDR2 SMNVEV (reference sequence).